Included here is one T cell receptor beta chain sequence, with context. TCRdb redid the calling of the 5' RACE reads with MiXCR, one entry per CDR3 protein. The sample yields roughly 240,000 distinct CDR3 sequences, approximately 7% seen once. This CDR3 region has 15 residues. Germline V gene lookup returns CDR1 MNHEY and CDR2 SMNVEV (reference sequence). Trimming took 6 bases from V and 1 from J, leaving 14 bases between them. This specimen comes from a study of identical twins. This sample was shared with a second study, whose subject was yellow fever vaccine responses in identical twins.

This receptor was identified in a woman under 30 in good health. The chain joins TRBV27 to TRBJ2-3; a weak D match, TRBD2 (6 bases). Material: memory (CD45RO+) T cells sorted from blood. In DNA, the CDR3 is TGTGCCAGCAGGAAAATGGCGGGGCGCACAGATACGCAGTATTTT. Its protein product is CASRKMAGRTDTQYF.